The 7 T cell receptor beta chains listed next were all sequenced from one sample in a study of cytomegalovirus exposure and HLA in healthy donors. The PCR made use of 60 Vbeta and 13 Jbeta primers. Here immunoSEQ multiplex PCR was the method, and the copy in TCRdb shows in-frame clones only, minus some. The sample lists 150,000 to 200,000 clones; around 81% were seen once. Sequencing was done on a sample of PBMCs. These receptors originate from a man younger than 35 in good health and CMV-seronegative.

The genes are TRBV10-2 and TRBJ2-1, with TRBD2 matching over 8 bases. Germline assignment: CDR1 WSHSY and CDR2 SAAADI. The junction had 12 bases not matched to a gene; V was cut back by 11 bases and J by 0 bases. The length of the CDR3 is 16 residues. The CDR3 bases are TGCGCCTGTGGGGGGCGGGAGGCAACCTCCTACAATGAGCAGTTCTTC. Protein product: CACGGREATSYNEQFF.

This chain uses TRBV5-4 with TRBJ2-6; maybe TRBD2 (7 bases). Deletions cut 1 base from V and 1 base from J, with 15 bases between. CDR3 length: 18 amino acids. The germline V gene has CDR1 SGHNT and CDR2 YYREEE (reference sequence). The CDR3 here is CASSLRGGTSSGANVLTF. CDR3 nucleotides: TGTGCCAGCAGCTTGAGGGGGGGGACCTCTTCTGGGGCCAACGTCCTGACTTTC.

CDR3 in amino acids: CASSQESVGLYEQYF. DNA for the CDR3: TGCGCCAGCAGCCAAGAATCGGTCGGACTATACGAGCAGTACTTC. This rearrangement joins TRBV4-3 to TRBJ2-7, with D possibly TRBD2 on 6 matching bases. The CDR3 sequence is 15 residues long. CDR1 is LGHNA, CDR2 YSLEER, per germline. Trimming cost V 0 bases and J 4 bases, with 13 bases left between them.

This clone occurred a few times. This chain uses TRBV6-5 with TRBJ1-3, with D hard to call. Germline CDR1 MNHEY, CDR2 SVGAGI. The V end was cut by 5 bases, the J end by 4 bases, with 15 bases between. The CDR3 is 15 residues long. This CDR3 reads CASSISGGSGNTIYF. The CDR3 bases are TGTGCCAGCAGTATAAGTGGAGGCTCAGGAAACACCATATATTTT.

The chain's CDR3 is CASSTGQGAEAFF. The CDR3 coding sequence is TGCGCCAGCAGCACGGGACAGGGGGCTGAAGCTTTCTTT. V is TRBV5-1 and J is TRBJ1-1; 11 nucleotides align to TRBD1. The junction had 2 bases not matched to a gene; V was cut back by 4 bases and J by 6 bases. Germline values: CDR1 SGHRS, CDR2 YFSETQ. CDR3 length equals 13 residues.

A few counts support this clone. The V call is TRBV5-6, the J call TRBJ2-7; TRBD2 might be the D (7 bases). Looked up from germline, CDR1 is SGHDT and CDR2 is YYEEEE. This CDR3 has 14 residues. V gave up 0 bases and J gave up 2 bases, with 9 bases separating them. The CDR3 spells CASSLDGGPYEQYF. DNA for the CDR3: TGTGCCAGCAGCTTGGACGGGGGGCCCTACGAGCAGTACTTC. The whole variable domain, filled in from reference TRBV5-6 and TRBJ2-7, reads DAGVTQSPTHLIKTRGQQVTLRCSPKSGHDTVSWYQQALGQGPQFIFQYYEEEERQRGNFPDRFSGHQFPNYSSELNVNALLLGDSALYLCASSLDGGPYEQYFGPGTRLTVT.

The chain couples TRBV7-9 to TRBJ2-1; D perhaps matches TRBD2 (5 bases). Trimming took off 5 bases at V and 3 bases at J, with 8 bases between the two ends. Germline CDR1 SEHNR, CDR2 FQNEAQ (reference sequence). The CDR3 length is 13 residues. Here the CDR3 DNA reads TGTGCCAGCAGCCCGGGAAACTACAATGAGCAGTTCTTC. Its translation is CASSPGNYNEQFF.